A single sample gave rise to the 32 T cell receptor beta chains below, sequenced in a study of cytomegalovirus exposure and HLA in healthy donors. PCR employed 60 Vbeta and 13 Jbeta primers. Data came from immunoSEQ multiplex PCR; TCRdb stores just in-frame clones and leaves some out. Of some 170,000 clones in the sample, almost 80% were seen once. Sample: PBMCs. These receptors all come from a man aged 35 to 55 in good health and CMV-seropositive.

This clone was seen once. The chain joins TRBV7-9 to TRBJ2-7, with D unresolved. The CDR3 has 15 amino acids. Germline CDR1 SEHNR, CDR2 FQNEAQ (reference sequence). V was pared by 1 base and J by 2 bases, with 12 bases between. CDR3 loop: CASSLVPRITYEQYF. Written as DNA, the CDR3 is TGTGCCAGCAGCTTAGTTCCCAGGATCACCTACGAGCAGTACTTC.

This clone was found a few times. The V call is TRBV12-5, the J call TRBJ2-1, with 13 bases lining up with TRBD2. Germline V CDR1 and CDR2: LGHNT, FRNRAP. V shed 7 bases and J 6 bases; nucleotides not matched to a gene: 6. CDR3 length: 15 amino acids. CDR3 coding DNA: TGTGCTAGTGCTCCCGGGACTAGCGGGATCAATGAGCAGTTCTTC. It codes for CASAPGTSGINEQFF.

The J gene is TRBJ1-2, the V gene TRBV18; D may be TRBD1 (6 bases). The CDR3 has 13 residues. Germline V gives CDR1 KGHSH, CDR2 LQKENI. Deletions cut 2 bases from V and 6 bases from J, with 10 bases between. CDR3 nucleotide sequence: TGTGCCAGCTCACCATCAGGGGTCGATGGCTACACCTTC. It is translated as CASSPSGVDGYTF.

V and J are TRBV2 and TRBJ2-7; a possible D gene is TRBD2 (6 bases). This CDR3 contains 13 residues. V was shortened by 7 bases and J by 1 base, with 11 bases between the two germline ends. From germline, CDR1 is SNHLY and CDR2 FYNNEI. The CDR3 spells CASTTSPSYEQYF. The CDR3 nucleotides are TGTGCCAGCACCACTAGCCCGTCCTACGAGCAGTACTTC.

The V gene is TRBV28, the J gene TRBJ2-2; D call uncertain. Per the germline V gene, CDR1 is MDHEN and CDR2 is SYDVKM. The CDR3 loop spans 15 amino acids. Trimming took 2 bases from V and 2 from J, leaving 9 bases between them. The CDR3 protein is CASSLPTYNTGELFF. The CDR3 DNA sequence: TGTGCCAGCAGTTTACCGACTTACAACACCGGGGAGCTGTTTTTT.

The chain couples TRBV28 to TRBJ2-2; 9 nucleotides match TRBD2. The junction had 7 bases not matched to a gene; V was cut back by 7 bases and J by 7 bases. The CDR3 contains 14 residues. The V gene's germline CDR1 is MDHEN and CDR2 SYDVKM. The CDR3: CASMAGGPIGELFF. The CDR3 DNA reads TGTGCCAGCATGGCGGGAGGGCCTATCGGGGAGCTGTTTTTT.

The rearrangement joins TRBV6-5 to TRBJ2-7; maybe TRBD2 (5 bases). The CDR3 spans 11 residues. The germline CDR1 and CDR2 sequences are MNHEY and SVGAGI. V was trimmed by 8 bases and J by 3 bases, leaving 8 bases between them. The CDR3, as DNA: TGTGCCAGCGGGGAGCTCTACGAGCAGTACTTC. Translated: CASGELYEQYF.

V gene TRBV21-1 combines with J gene TRBJ2-7; no DNA check was done on the table's D call, TRBD1. TRBV21-1 is tagged as a pseudogene. The CDR3 sequence is 19 residues long. DNA of the CDR3: TGTGCCAGCAGCAAGGAATTCTCCGGGACAAGGATTTTCTCCTACGAGCAGTACTTC. Translated: CASSKEFSGTRIFSYEQYF.

Here the CDR3 DNA reads TGTGCCAGCAGCCCCCGGTCTTGGCTAGCGGGAGCGACCGGGGAGCTGTTTTTT. Its protein is CASSPRSWLAGATGELFF. This chain uses TRBV9 with TRBJ2-2; 10 bases map to TRBD2. The CDR3 covers 18 residues. The V gene's germline CDR1 is SGDLS and CDR2 YYNGEE. V shed 4 bases, J shed 5 bases, and the junction held 14 bases outside the gene matches.

The genes are TRBV6-5 and TRBJ2-1; a possible D gene is TRBD2 (6 bases). Germline values: CDR1 MNHEY, CDR2 SVGAGI. The CDR3 sequence is 14 residues long. V was pared by 5 bases and J by 4 bases, with 12 bases between. The CDR3 region is CASSPAGDYNEQFF. In DNA form, the CDR3 reads TGTGCCAGCAGTCCAGCGGGTGATTACAATGAGCAGTTCTTC.

The rearrangement uses TRBV7-3 and TRBJ2-7, with a tentative D call TRBD2 (5 bases). Germline CDR1 SGHTA, CDR2 FQGTGA. V was shortened by 5 bases and J by 0 bases, with 14 bases between the two germline ends. CDR3 length: 15 amino acids. The CDR3 DNA follows: TGTGCCAGCAGCGGCGGGCCGTCGCCCTCCTACGAGCAGTACTTC. It is translated as CASSGGPSPSYEQYF. Drawing the rest from reference TRBV7-3 and TRBJ2-7, the complete variable domain is GAGVSQTPSNKVTEKGKYVELRCDPISGHTALYWYRQSLGQGPEFLIYFQGTGAADDSGLPNDRFFAVRPEGSVSTLKIQRTERGDSAVYLCASSGGPSPSYEQYFGPGTRLTVT.

The rearrangement joins TRBV6-5 to TRBJ1-1; the D is unclear. The CDR3 is 14 residues long. Germline V gene sequence: CDR1 MNHEY, CDR2 SVGAGI. V was clipped by 2 bases and J by 2 bases, with 9 bases between them. CDR3 loop: CASSYGGFNTEAFF. CDR3 nucleotide sequence: TGTGCCAGCAGTTACGGAGGATTTAACACTGAAGCTTTCTTT.

This chain joins TRBV18 and TRBJ2-7; 12 positions agree with TRBD2. From germline, CDR1 is KGHSH and CDR2 LQKENI. This CDR3 spans 15 amino acids. V gave up 6 bases and J gave up 1 base; unmatched junction bases: 4. CDR3 sequence: CASSRTSGMSYEQYF. As DNA, the CDR3 is TGTGCCAGCTCCCGGACTAGCGGGATGTCCTACGAGCAGTACTTC.

The V gene is TRBV5-1, the J gene TRBJ2-3, with a tentative D call TRBD2 (6 bases). Trimming removed 7 bases from V and 3 bases from J, with 12 bases in between. This CDR3 is 13 amino acids long. CDR1 is SGHRS, CDR2 YFSETQ, per germline. This CDR3 is CASAGSGTDTQYF. The CDR3 DNA is TGCGCCAGCGCCGGGAGCGGGACAGATACGCAGTATTTT.

The rearrangement uses TRBV6-4 and TRBJ2-3, with D tentatively TRBD1 (7 bases). The V end was cut by 4 bases, the J end by 3 bases, with 11 bases between. The CDR3 totals 14 residues. CDR1 and CDR2 (germline): MRHNA, SNTAGT. CDR3 in amino acids: CASSGGTETDTQYF. The CDR3 coding sequence is TGTGCCAGCAGTGGCGGGACAGAGACAGATACGCAGTATTTT.

This chain joins TRBV7-2 and TRBJ2-5; TRBD2 matches 10 bases. V lost 0 bases to trimming and J lost 4 bases; unmatched junction nucleotides: 2. This CDR3 region has 15 residues. In germline, CDR1 is SGHTA, CDR2 FQGNSA. For the CDR3, the DNA is TGTGCCAGCAGCTTAGCGCTAGCGGGAGCAGAGACCCAGTACTTC. Its protein product is CASSLALAGAETQYF.

This chain uses TRBV6-1 with TRBJ2-1, with 7 bases identical to TRBD2. The CDR3 loop spans 14 amino acids. Germline CDR1 MNHNS, CDR2 SASEGT. Germline trimming cut 7 bases from V and 0 bases from J; bases unmatched to any gene: 3. CDR3 region: CASNRDYSYNEQFF. DNA for the CDR3: TGTGCCAGCAATCGGGACTACTCCTACAATGAGCAGTTCTTC.

The chain couples TRBV10-2 to TRBJ2-3; 7 bases agree with TRBD2. Germline CDR1 is WSHSY and CDR2 is SAAADI. The CDR3 spans 14 residues. J was trimmed by 5 bases and V by 3 bases; bases with no gene match: 5. In DNA form, the CDR3 reads TGCGCCAGCAGTGAAGGCGGGAGTAAAGATACGCAGTATTTT. It encodes CASSEGGSKDTQYF.

V gene TRBV4-1 combines with J gene TRBJ2-3, with a possible D match to TRBD2 (6 bases). V was cut by 0 bases and J by 0 bases, with 13 bases left in between. The germline V gene encodes CDR1 MGHRA and CDR2 YSYEKL. CDR3 length equals 17 residues. DNA of the CDR3: TGCGCCAGCAGCCAAGAACGCGGAGGGGCTAGCACAGATACGCAGTATTTT. Translating it yields CASSQERGGASTDTQYF.

The rearrangement links TRBV9 to TRBJ2-1; no clear D. Germline-derived CDR1 and CDR2 are SGDLS and YYNGEE. CDR3 length: 14 residues. V was cut by 0 bases and J by 8 bases, with 12 bases left in between. The CDR3 DNA sequence: TGTGCCAGCAGCGTAGATGTGCGTACCGATGAGCAGTTCTTC. It codes for CASSVDVRTDEQFF.

V gene TRBV28 combines with J gene TRBJ2-1, with 8 bases aligning to TRBD1. The V and J ends lost 7 bases and 6 bases, in that order; junction bases with no gene match: 14. Germline lookup yields CDR1 MDHEN and CDR2 SYDVKM. The CDR3 loop spans 16 amino acids. The CDR3 sequence: CASIRGGRGRTNEQFF. The CDR3 region has the DNA TGTGCCAGCATCCGAGGGGGCAGGGGGCGAACCAATGAGCAGTTCTTC. Looking up the rest from reference TRBV28 and TRBJ2-1 gives the full variable domain: DVKVTQSSRYLVKRTGEKVFLECVQDMDHENMFWYRQDPGLGLRLIYFSYDVKMKEKGDIPEGYSVSREKKERFSLILESASTNQTSMYLCASIRGGRGRTNEQFFGPGTRLTVL.

The rearrangement uses TRBV19 and TRBJ2-1; D gene ambiguous. This CDR3 spans 13 amino acids. Germline V gives CDR1 LNHDA, CDR2 SQIVND (reference sequence). Trimming stripped 4 bases from V and 3 bases from J, with 7 bases between. The CDR3 loop is CASSSGLYNEQFF. The CDR3 bases are TGTGCCAGTAGTAGTGGGCTCTACAATGAGCAGTTCTTC.

The chain has TRBV7-6 and TRBJ2-1, with 9 bases fitting TRBD2. CDR3 length equals 15 residues. Trimming cost V 1 base and J 7 bases; bases outside gene matches: 5. Per germline, CDR1 SGHVS and CDR2 FNYEAQ. The CDR3 here is CASSLVLAGNNEQFF. As DNA, the CDR3 is TGTGCCAGCAGCTTAGTGCTAGCGGGGAATAATGAGCAGTTCTTC.

This sequence joins TRBV5-1 and TRBJ2-1; 8 positions agree with TRBD2. Germline V gene lookup returns CDR1 SGHRS and CDR2 YFSETQ. The CDR3 runs to 16 residues. V shed 5 bases and J 7 bases; nucleotides not matched to a gene: 14. The CDR3: CASSVTWAGGVNEQFF. The DNA for the CDR3 is TGCGCCAGCAGTGTGACCTGGGCGGGAGGTGTAAATGAGCAGTTCTTC.

The chain combines TRBV14 with TRBJ1-2, with 8 bases aligning to TRBD1. Losses at the gene ends were 4 bases for V and 6 bases for J; bases not matched to a gene: 10. The CDR3 length is 15 residues. Germline loops: CDR1 SGHDN, CDR2 FVKESK. The CDR3 loop reads CASSLYRTGRDGYTF. CDR3 coding DNA: TGTGCCAGCAGCCTCTACAGGACAGGGCGAGATGGCTACACCTTC.

The rearrangement joins TRBV5-4 to TRBJ2-7, with D maybe TRBD1 (6 bases). Trimming cost V 4 bases and J 4 bases, with 9 bases left between them. Germline values: CDR1 SGHNT, CDR2 YYREEE (reference sequence). CDR3 length: 12 amino acids. The CDR3 nucleotides read TGTGCCAGCAGCCCCCAGGGGTACGAGCAGTACTTC. The encoded protein is CASSPQGYEQYF.

This clone was counted once. The V and J genes are TRBV19 and TRBJ1-5; 8 nucleotides align to TRBD1. V gave up 6 bases and J gave up 6 bases; unmatched junction bases: 10. The length of the CDR3 is 15 residues. Germline lookup yields CDR1 LNHDA and CDR2 SQIVND (reference sequence). CDR3 sequence (DNA): TGTGCCAGTAGGCCTCAGGGGGCAAATGGTCAGCCCCAGCATTTT. Its protein product is CASRPQGANGQPQHF.

This chain connects TRBV27 to TRBJ2-5; D perhaps matches TRBD2 (7 bases). The ends were cut back, 0 bases at V and 5 bases at J, with 13 bases in the middle. Germline lookup yields CDR1 MNHEY and CDR2 SMNVEV (reference sequence). CDR3 length: 15 residues. The CDR3 bases are TGTGCCAGCAGTTTATCGGTGGGGGGGCGGGAGACCCAGTACTTC. Protein sequence: CASSLSVGGRETQYF.

This clone was counted a single time. The chain is built from TRBV28 and TRBJ2-6, with 7 bases aligning to TRBD1. V lost 5 bases and J lost 3; bases outside the gene matches: 4. Germline CDR1 is MDHEN and CDR2 is SYDVKM. There are 15 residues in the CDR3. DNA for the CDR3: TGTGCCAGCAGTAACAGGGGATTTGGGGCCAACGTCCTGACTTTC. Its translation is CASSNRGFGANVLTF.

V usage is TRBV6-1 and J usage is TRBJ2-1; 9 bases map to TRBD2. The CDR3 has 16 amino acids. V lost 3 bases, J lost 6 bases, and 9 bases stayed unmatched. CDR1 is MNHNS, CDR2 SASEGT, per germline. The CDR3: CASSEPGGTSSNEQFF. CDR3 sequence (DNA): TGTGCCAGCAGTGAGCCCGGGGGGACTAGCAGCAATGAGCAGTTCTTC.

The genes are TRBV7-2 and TRBJ2-7; the D gene is possibly TRBD1 (5 bases). Germline V CDR1 and CDR2: SGHTA, FQGNSA. Trimming left V 5 bases short and J 7 bases short, with 15 bases between. The length of the CDR3 is 13 residues. Here the CDR3 reads CASSPGATREQYF. The CDR3 DNA follows: TGTGCCAGCAGCCCTGGGGCCACCCGGGAGCAGTACTTC. The complete variable domain, with remaining parts taken from reference TRBV7-2 and TRBJ2-7, reads GAGVSQSPSNKVTEKGKDVELRCDPISGHTALYWYRQSLGQGLEFLIYFQGNSAPDKSGLPSDRFSAERTGGSVSTLTIQRTQQEDSAVYLCASSPGATREQYFGPGTRLTVT.

The chain recombines TRBV6-1 with TRBJ2-7, with TRBD2 matching 11 bases. Germline assignment: CDR1 MNHNS and CDR2 SASEGT. The CDR3 has 14 amino acids. The trim removed 7 bases at V and 5 bases at J, leaving 7 bases unmatched. The CDR3 coding sequence is TGTGCCAGCAACCCCGGACTAGCGGGCGACGAGCAGTACTTC. Protein sequence: CASNPGLAGDEQYF.